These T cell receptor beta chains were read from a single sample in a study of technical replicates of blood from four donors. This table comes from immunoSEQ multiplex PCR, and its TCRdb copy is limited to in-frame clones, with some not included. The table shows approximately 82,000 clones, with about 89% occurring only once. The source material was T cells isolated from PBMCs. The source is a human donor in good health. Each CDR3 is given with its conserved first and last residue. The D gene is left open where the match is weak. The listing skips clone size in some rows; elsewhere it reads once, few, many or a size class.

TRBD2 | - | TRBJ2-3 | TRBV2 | TGTGCCAGCAGTGCTATGACTAGCGGGAGGAGAGATACGCAGTATTTT | CASSAMTSGRRDTQYF
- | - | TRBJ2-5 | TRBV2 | TGTGCCAGCAGTCCTAGAACGACAGGTCAAGAGACCCAGTACTTC | CASSPRTTGQETQYF
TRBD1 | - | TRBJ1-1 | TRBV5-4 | TGTGCCAGCAGCAGCCGACAGGGGGCGAGCACTGAAGCTTTCTTT | CASSSRQGASTEAFF
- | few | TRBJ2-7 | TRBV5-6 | TGTGCCAGCAGCTTGGGTCTCGAGCAGTACTTC | CASSLGLEQYF
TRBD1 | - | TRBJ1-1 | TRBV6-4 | TGTGCCAGCAGGACCCGGGACAGGGGGCCAGAGGACACTGAAGCTTTCTTT | CASRTRDRGPEDTEAFF
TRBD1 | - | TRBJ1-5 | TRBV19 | TGTGCCAGTAGTGGGCAGGGGGCCGGCAATCAGCCCCAGCATTTT | CASSGQGAGNQPQHF
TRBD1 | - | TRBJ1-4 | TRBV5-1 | TGCGCCAGCAGCCCCGGGACAGGGGGTGAAAAACTGTTTTTT | CASSPGTGGEKLFF
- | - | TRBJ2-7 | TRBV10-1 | TGCGCCAGCAGTGAGTCGACAGCCTACGAGCAGTACTTC | CASSESTAYEQYF
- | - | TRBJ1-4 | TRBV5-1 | TGCGCCAGCAGCCCAGCAGGGGTCGTGGTGGAAAAACTGTTTTTT | CASSPAGVVVEKLFF
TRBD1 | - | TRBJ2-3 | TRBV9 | TGTGCCAGCAGCCTAACAGGGGGCGGTGGGACAGATACGCAGTATTTT | CASSLTGGGGTDTQYF
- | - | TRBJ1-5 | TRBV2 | TGTGCCAGCAGGTCTGCAGGGTTTAGCAATCAGCCCCAGCATTTT | CASRSAGFSNQPQHF
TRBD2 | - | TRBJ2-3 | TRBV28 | TGTGCCAGCAGTCCGGGACTAGCGGGGAGCACAGATACGCAGTATTTT | CASSPGLAGSTDTQYF
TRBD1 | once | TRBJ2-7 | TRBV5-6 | TGTGCCAGCGGCTTGACAGGGGAGGCCTACGAGCAGTACTTC | CASGLTGEAYEQYF
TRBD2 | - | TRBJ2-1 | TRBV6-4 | TGTGCCAGCAGCGGACTAGCGGGGGGGCCCAATGAGCAGTTCTTC | CASSGLAGGPNEQFF
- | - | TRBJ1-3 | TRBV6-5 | TGTGCCAGCAGCTGGAGCTCTGGAAACACCATATATTTT | CASSWSSGNTIYF
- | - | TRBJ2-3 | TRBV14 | TGTGCCAGCAGCCAAGTCATTGCGGGAGATACGCAGTATTTT | CASSQVIAGDTQYF
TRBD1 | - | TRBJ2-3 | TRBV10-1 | TGCGCCAGCAGTGAGTCTCGGGGGACAGGGGCCATCACAGATACGCAGTATTTT | CASSESRGTGAITDTQYF
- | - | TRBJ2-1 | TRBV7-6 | TGTGCCAGCAGCCAGGACAATGAGCAGTTCTTC | CASSQDNEQFF
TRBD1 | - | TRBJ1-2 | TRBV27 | TGTGCCAGCGGGACAGGGGGCGTCAATGGCTACACCTTC | CASGTGGVNGYTF
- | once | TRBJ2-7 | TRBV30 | TGTGCCGCCTGGGGGGACGAGCAGTACTTC | CAAWGDEQYF
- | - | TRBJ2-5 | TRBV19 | TGTGCCAGTAGTATTCGGGGTGAGACCCAGTACTTC | CASSIRGETQYF
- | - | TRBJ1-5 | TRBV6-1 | TGTGCCAGCTGCCAGGGAAGAAATCAGCCCCAGCATTTT | CASCQGRNQPQHF
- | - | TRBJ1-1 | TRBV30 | TGTGCCTGGAGTGTGGGACACAACACTGAAGCTTTCTTT | CAWSVGHNTEAFF
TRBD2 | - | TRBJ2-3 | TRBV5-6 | TGTGCCAGCAGCTGGAGCGGGGGGGCAGATACGCAGTATTTT | CASSWSGGADTQYF
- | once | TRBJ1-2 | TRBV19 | TGTGCCAGTAGTTATCGCTATGGCTACACCTTC | CASSYRYGYTF
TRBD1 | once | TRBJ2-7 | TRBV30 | TGTGCCTGGAGAGCCGGGACAGGCTACTACGAGCAGTACTTC | CAWRAGTGYYEQYF